This T cell receptor beta chain was recovered during a study of blood T cell repertoires in COVID-19. Study as a whole: PBMCs, B-cell-depleted T cells, or T cells provided the cDNA or gDNA that made up the material.

V lost 6 bases to trimming and J lost 2 bases, with 30 bases between them. This CDR3 region has 19 residues. CDR1 SQVTM and CDR2 ANQGSEA come from the germline V gene. The repertoire was sequenced with immunoSEQ multiplex PCR; TCRdb's copy has only in-frame clones and lacks some. Here the sample spans 55,000 to 65,000 clones, approximately 90% being singletons. The TCR sequence derives from a human donor in a cohort sampled during active COVID-19. Input material: peripheral blood. V gene TRBV29-1 combines with J gene TRBJ2-3; D might be TRBD1 (5 bases). The CDR3 DNA reads TGCAGCGTCGCAGGAGCGTGGGAAAGAGCAGGGCATCTCACAGATACGCAGTATTTT. Its protein product is CSVAGAWERAGHLTDTQYF.